The entry that follows covers one T cell receptor beta chain sequence. Compared with germline, one end of the junction differs, possibly owing to a read error. These data belong to a study of T cells in Graves' hyperthyroidism and ophthalmopathy. Among ophthalmopathy patients, the Clinical Activity Score reached at least 3, the NOSPECS grade reached at least 4, and duration remained under 3 months. Using RNA transcripts as the source, TCR beta CDR3 regions were amplified. The HTBI primer set drove a first-round RT-PCR of the TCR CDR3. TCRdb re-derived calls from the multiplex PCR reads in MiXCR, one entry per CDR3 protein. The sample has approximately 58,000 distinct CDR3 sequences, about 49% seen once. The source of this sequence is a woman aged 25 to 39 with Graves' ophthalmopathy. Sample: blood.

The CDR3 sequence: CASSWGQANYGCIF. The DNA of the CDR3 is TGTGCCAGCAGCTGGGGACAGGCCAACTATGGCTGCATCTTC. This chain connects TRBV11-2 to TRBJ1-2; TRBD1 matches 8 bases. Germline values: CDR1 SGHAT, CDR2 FQNNGV. This CDR3 region has 14 residues.